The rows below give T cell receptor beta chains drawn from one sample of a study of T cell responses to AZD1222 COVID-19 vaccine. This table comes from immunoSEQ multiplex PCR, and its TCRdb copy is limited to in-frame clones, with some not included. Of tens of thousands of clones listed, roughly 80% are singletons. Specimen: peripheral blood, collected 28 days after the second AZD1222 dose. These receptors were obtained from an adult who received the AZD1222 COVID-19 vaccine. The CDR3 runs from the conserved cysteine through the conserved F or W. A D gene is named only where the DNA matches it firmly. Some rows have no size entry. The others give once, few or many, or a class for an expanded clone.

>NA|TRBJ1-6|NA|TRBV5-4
TGTGCCAGCAGCTTGAGGGGAGACTCACCCCTCCACTTT
CASSLRGDSPLHF
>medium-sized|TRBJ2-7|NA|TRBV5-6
TGTGCCAGCACAACGGAACATAAGCCCTACGAGCAGTACTTC
CASTTEHKPYEQYF
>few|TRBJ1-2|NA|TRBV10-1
TGCGCCAGCAGTGAGTCGATTAGGGGCGACGGCTACACCTTC
CASSESIRGDGYTF
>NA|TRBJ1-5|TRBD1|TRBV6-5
TGTGCCAGCAACACGAACAGGGGTGATCAGCCCCAGCATTTT
CASNTNRGDQPQHF
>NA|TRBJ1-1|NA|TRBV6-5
TGTGCCAGCAGAGGGAACACTGAAGCTTTCTTT
CASRGNTEAFF
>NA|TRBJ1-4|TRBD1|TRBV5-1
TGCGCCAGCAGCCAGGGACAGGGGGCTCTAGGCGAAAAACTGTTTTTT
CASSQGQGALGEKLFF
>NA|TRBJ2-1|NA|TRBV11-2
TGTGCCAGCAGCCCACAGGGCCCCGCGGCGTCACGGGGCAATGAGCAGTTCTTC
CASSPQGPAASRGNEQFF
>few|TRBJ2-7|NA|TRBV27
TGTGCCAGCAGTTTGGTGGGAAGCGAGCAGTACTTC
CASSLVGSEQYF
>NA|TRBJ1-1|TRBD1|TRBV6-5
TGTGCCAGCAGTCAAATGACAGGGATTAACACTGAAGCTTTCTTT
CASSQMTGINTEAFF
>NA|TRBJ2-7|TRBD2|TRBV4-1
TGCGCCAGCAGGGCTAGCGGGGCCTACGAGCAGTACTTC
CASRASGAYEQYF
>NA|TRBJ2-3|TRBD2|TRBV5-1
TGCGCCAGCAGCTTGGCTCTAGCGGCGAGCACAGATACGCAGTATTTT
CASSLALAASTDTQYF
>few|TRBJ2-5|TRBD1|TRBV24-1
TGTGCCACCAGTGATGGGACAGGGGCCAAGGGAGAGACCCAGTACTTC
CATSDGTGAKGETQYF
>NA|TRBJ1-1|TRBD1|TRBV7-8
TGTGCCAGCAGCTTAGGAGACAGGGGATACACTGAAGCTTTCTTT
CASSLGDRGYTEAFF
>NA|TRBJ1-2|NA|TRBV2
TGTGCCAGCAGTGAAATCGAAGTGGAAAGGAATGGCTACACCTTC
CASSEIEVERNGYTF
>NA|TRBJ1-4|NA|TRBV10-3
TGTGCCATCAGTGAAACCTCGCCGGGGGGATTGAATGAAAAACTGTTTTTT
CAISETSPGGLNEKLFF
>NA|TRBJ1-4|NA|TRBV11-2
TGTGCCAGCAGCTCCCCTTGGCTAACTAATGAAAAACTGTTTTTT
CASSSPWLTNEKLFF
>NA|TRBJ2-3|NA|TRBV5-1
TGCGCCAGCATTATGGGGGAGAGGACAGATACGCAGTATTTT
CASIMGERTDTQYF
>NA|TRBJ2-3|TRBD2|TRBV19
TGTGCCAGTAGTATTCCATTAGCGGGGCCCACAGATACGCAGTATTTT
CASSIPLAGPTDTQYF
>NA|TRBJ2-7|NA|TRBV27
TGTGCCAGCAGTTTATCTGGGCCCCTGATAAACGAGCAGTACTTC
CASSLSGPLINEQYF
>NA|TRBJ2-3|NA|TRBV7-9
TGTGCCAGCAGCTTTGTCGACAATGATACGCAGTATTTT
CASSFVDNDTQYF
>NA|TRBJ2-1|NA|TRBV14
TGTGCCAGCAGCCAGTACACCGATGAGCAGTTCTTC
CASSQYTDEQFF
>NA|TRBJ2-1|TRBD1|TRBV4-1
TGCGCCAGCAGCCAAGAAAGGACAGGGGGCTTGTACAATGAGCAGTTCTTC
CASSQERTGGLYNEQFF
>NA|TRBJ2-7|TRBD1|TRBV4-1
TGCGCCAGCTCCGCCAAGGTCGTGTTGGGACAGGGGGTTCCCTACGAGCAGTACTTC
CASSAKVVLGQGVPYEQYF
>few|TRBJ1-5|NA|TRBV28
TGTGCCAGCAGTATTCCGGGACCCCCCGTTCACAGGCAGCCCCAGCATTTT
CASSIPGPPVHRQPQHF
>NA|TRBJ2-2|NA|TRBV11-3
TGTGCCAGCAGCTTAGGATATGGGAACACCGGGGAGCTGTTTTTT
CASSLGYGNTGELFF
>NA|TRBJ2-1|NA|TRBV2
TGTGCCAGCAGTGAGGTGGACCCTTTCAATGAGCAGTTCTTC
CASSEVDPFNEQFF
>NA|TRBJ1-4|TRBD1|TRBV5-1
TGCGCCAGCAGCTTGGCCGGGACAGGGTTTGAAAAACTGTTTTTT
CASSLAGTGFEKLFF
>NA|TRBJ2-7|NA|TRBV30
TGTGCCTGGAGTGTAACGAGGTACGAGCAGTACTTC
CAWSVTRYEQYF
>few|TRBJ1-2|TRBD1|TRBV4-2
TGTGCCAGCAGCCAAGACAAGGCAGGGGGGCACTATGGCTACACCTTC
CASSQDKAGGHYGYTF
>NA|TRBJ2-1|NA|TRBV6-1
TGTGCCAGCAGTGAAGTGTGGGTTGGGGGAGCAGCGTCGTACAATGAGCAGTTCTTC
CASSEVWVGGAASYNEQFF